These 25 T cell receptor beta chains were sequenced from one sample in a study of vaccination effects on CD4 cells after COVID-19. Cultured cells yielded isolated CD4+ T cells after less than 11 days. Sequenced by immunoSEQ multiplex PCR; TCRdb stores in-frame clones only, minus some. The sample includes 50,000 to 70,000 clones, 55% to 75% of them seen just once. These TCRs' antigens remain unknown. Material: CD4+ T cells from PBMCs cultured without peptide, obtained before COVID-19 vaccination. The receptors shown here come from a human donor who had a prior SARS-CoV-2 infection.

The V call is TRBV27, the J call TRBJ1-1; no firm D call. Germline CDR1 reads MNHEY; CDR2 reads SMNVEV (reference sequence). CDR3 size: 19 residues. V lost 8 bases and J lost 0, with 28 bases in between. CDR3 in amino acids: CASGERGTFLLGMNTEAFF. DNA for the CDR3: TGTGCCAGCGGCGAGCGGGGTACCTTTTTATTGGGCATGAACACTGAAGCTTTCTTT.

This chain links TRBV2 with TRBJ2-1; 9 nucleotides match TRBD2. The germline CDR1 and CDR2 sequences are SNHLY and FYNNEI. V lost 7 bases, J lost 8 bases, and 15 bases stayed unmatched. The CDR3 is 16 amino acids. The CDR3 here is CASIGLLAGLVHEQFF. The DNA of the CDR3 is TGTGCCAGCATTGGTTTGCTAGCGGGATTGGTGCATGAGCAGTTCTTC. Supplemented by reference TRBV2 and TRBJ2-1, the full variable domain reads EPEVTQTPSHQVTQMGQEVILRCVPISNHLYFYWYRQILGQKVEFLVSFYNNEISEKSEIFDDQFSVERPDGSNFTLKIRSTKLEDSAMYFCASIGLLAGLVHEQFFGPGTRLTVL.

The V and J genes are TRBV13 and TRBJ2-1; 10 bases fit TRBD2. The CDR3 is 16 residues long. Germline CDR1 reads PRHDT; CDR2 reads FYEKMQ (reference sequence). V trimming: 1 base; J trimming: 5 bases; junction bases outside the gene matches: 5. The CDR3 reads CASSLDGGLADNEQFF. The CDR3 nucleotides are TGTGCCAGCAGCTTAGATGGTGGACTAGCGGACAATGAGCAGTTCTTC.

CDR3 sequence: CASSFSTGQGAATEAFF. CDR3 nucleotides: TGTGCCAGCAGCTTCTCAACGGGACAGGGGGCGGCCACTGAAGCTTTCTTT. The V and J genes are TRBV13 and TRBJ1-1; TRBD1 matches at 12 bases. CDR3 size: 17 residues. J lost 4 bases, V lost 3 bases, and 9 bases had no gene match. Germline V gene sequence: CDR1 PRHDT, CDR2 FYEKMQ (reference sequence).

V gene TRBV9 combines with J gene TRBJ1-2, with TRBD1 as a possible D gene (6 bases). Trimming took off 8 bases at V and 7 bases at J, with 21 bases between the two ends. Germline V gene data show CDR1 as SGDLS and CDR2 as YYNGEE. The CDR3 is 14 residues long. This chain's CDR3 is CASTTLGGAGGYTF. The CDR3 DNA reads as TGTGCCAGTACAACCTTGGGGGGCGCGGGTGGCTACACCTTC.

This clone rates as medium-sized. The chain combines TRBV7-9 with TRBJ2-7, with TRBD1 matching over 8 bases. This CDR3 comprises 18 residues. CDR1 SEHNR and CDR2 FQNEAQ come from the germline V gene (reference sequence). V lost 1 base and J lost 0; bases outside the gene matches: 11. The CDR3 protein is CASSLGTRTTGGSYEQYF. The CDR3 coding sequence is TGTGCCAGCAGCTTAGGTACGCGGACAACAGGGGGCTCCTACGAGCAGTACTTC.

This clone was found a few times. V gene TRBV5-1 combines with J gene TRBJ2-7; D is unclear. The CDR3 sequence is 13 residues long. V was shortened by 4 bases and J by 3 bases, with 11 bases between the two germline ends. Germline CDR1 SGHRS, CDR2 YFSETQ. This chain's CDR3 is CASSPAVLYEQYF. CDR3 sequence (DNA): TGCGCCAGCAGCCCGGCCGTCCTCTACGAGCAGTACTTC.

The V gene is TRBV2, the J gene TRBJ2-7; weak D call: TRBD1 (5 bases). The V gene lost 2 bases and the J gene lost 1 base, with 9 bases spanning the gap. This CDR3 contains 14 residues. Germline V CDR1 and CDR2: SNHLY, FYNNEI. The CDR3 sequence: CASSEQGLSYEQYF. The CDR3 DNA reads TGTGCCAGCAGTGAACAGGGTTTGTCCTACGAGCAGTACTTC. Full variable domain (remainder filled in from reference TRBV2 and TRBJ2-7): EPEVTQTPSHQVTQMGQEVILRCVPISNHLYFYWYRQILGQKVEFLVSFYNNEISEKSEIFDDQFSVERPDGSNFTLKIRSTKLEDSAMYFCASSEQGLSYEQYFGPGTRLTVT.

The chain combines TRBV2 with TRBJ1-1, with TRBD1 identical over 8 bases. CDR1 is SNHLY, CDR2 FYNNEI, per germline. The length of the CDR3 is 14 residues. J gave up 8 bases and V 4 bases, and 9 bases lay outside the gene matches. CDR3 loop: CASSGSYRTGEAFF. The CDR3 bases are TGTGCCAGCAGTGGGTCATACAGGACAGGGGAAGCTTTCTTT.

In its sample, this clone was seen once. The genes are TRBV11-3 and TRBJ2-7; 8 bases are shared with TRBD1. V shed 5 bases, J shed 1 base, and the junction held 7 bases outside the gene matches. CDR3 size: 15 residues. Germline V gene data show CDR1 as SGHNT and CDR2 as YENEEA. In DNA, the CDR3 is TGTGCCAGCAGCCCCTCCGGGGACAGGTCCTACGAGCAGTACTTC. This gives the protein CASSPSGDRSYEQYF.

This clone came up once. This chain joins TRBV30 and TRBJ2-1; no clear D gene. Germline-derived CDR1 and CDR2 are GTSNPN and SVGIG (reference sequence). Trimming removed 0 bases at V and 11 bases at J, with 11 bases between. The CDR3 has 12 residues. In DNA, the CDR3 is TGTGCCTGGAGTGTAAGTGGCCTCCAGCAGTTCTTC. Protein product: CAWSVSGLQQFF.

The chain employs TRBV7-3 and TRBJ2-7; a weak D match, TRBD2 (5 bases). Germline values: CDR1 SGHTA, CDR2 FQGTGA. The CDR3 is made up of 16 amino acids. Trimming removed 5 bases at V and 1 base at J, with 18 bases between. The CDR3 DNA is TGTGCCAGCAGCCTTGGCCGGGCCCCGGGATCCTACGAGCAGTACTTC. Amino acids: CASSLGRAPGSYEQYF.

This clone has a single count. The gene calls are TRBV20-1 and TRBJ2-3; 10 bases fit TRBD2. The V gene's germline CDR1 is DFQATT and CDR2 SNEGSKA (reference sequence). Trimming took 3 bases from V and 4 from J; bases not matched to a gene: 7. The CDR3 has 15 amino acids. This CDR3 is CSASISGRSADTQYF. The CDR3 nucleotides are TGCAGTGCTAGTATTAGCGGGAGGTCGGCAGATACGCAGTATTTT.

This clone has only a few counts. The genes are TRBV27 and TRBJ1-5, with D unresolved. The CDR3 has 13 amino acids. Trimming took 6 bases from V and 3 from J, leaving 9 bases between them. CDR1 is MNHEY, CDR2 SMNVEV, per germline (reference sequence). The DNA for the CDR3 is TGTGCCAGCAGCCGACTAAACAATCAGCCCCAGCATTTT. Translated: CASSRLNNQPQHF.

The chain is built from TRBV5-4 and TRBJ2-5; D unclear. The CDR3 is 15 residues long. CDR1 SGHNT and CDR2 YYREEE come from the germline V gene (reference sequence). The ends were cut back, 2 bases at V and 0 bases at J, with 11 bases in the middle. The DNA for the CDR3 is TGTGCCAGCAGCTTAGTCAACCTGTACCAAGAGACCCAGTACTTC. It encodes CASSLVNLYQETQYF.

The CDR3 reads CASSISAHLGNEQFF. The CDR3 nucleotides are TGTGCCAGTAGTATCTCGGCCCACCTGGGCAATGAGCAGTTCTTC. This chain links TRBV19 with TRBJ2-1; no clear D. CDR3 length: 15 residues. Germline V gives CDR1 LNHDA, CDR2 SQIVND (reference sequence). Trimming stripped 3 bases from V and 6 bases from J, with 15 bases between. Full variable domain (rest looked up from reference TRBV19 and TRBJ2-1): DGGITQSPKYLFRKEGQNVTLSCEQNLNHDAMYWYRQDPGQGLRLIYYSQIVNDFQKGDIAEGYSVSREKKESFPLTVTSAQKNPTAFYLCASSISAHLGNEQFFGPGTRLTVL.

The chain joins TRBV5-1 to TRBJ1-2; the D gene is possibly TRBD1 (6 bases). Germline V gives CDR1 SGHRS, CDR2 YFSETQ. The CDR3 totals 20 residues. Trimming removed 0 bases from V and 5 bases from J, with 29 bases in between. Here the CDR3 DNA reads TGCGCCAGCAGCTTGGTGACGTTCGACCTAGGGGGATACCGACCTTATGGCTACACCTTC. It yields the protein CASSLVTFDLGGYRPYGYTF.

The J gene is TRBJ1-5, the V gene TRBV6-1, with TRBD1 matching 9 bases. Trimming took 3 bases from V and 0 from J; bases not matched to a gene: 9. The CDR3 is made up of 18 amino acids. The germline V gene has CDR1 MNHNS and CDR2 SASEGT. The DNA of the CDR3 is TGTGCCAGCAGTGATAGTGACAGGGGGAGGGCTAGCAATCAGCCCCAGCATTTT. This codes for CASSDSDRGRASNQPQHF.

The chain uses TRBV29-1 and TRBJ2-1; D gene ambiguous. Trimming cost V 4 bases and J 4 bases, with 5 bases left between them. The CDR3 is 11 amino acids. From germline, CDR1 is SQVTM and CDR2 ANQGSEA. The CDR3 coding sequence is TGCAGCGTTGGCAGTTACAATGAGCAGTTCTTC. Protein sequence: CSVGSYNEQFF.

This chain links TRBV4-1 with TRBJ2-7; 10 bases match TRBD1. The V gene's germline CDR1 is MGHRA and CDR2 YSYEKL. The CDR3 length is 17 residues. The V and J ends lost 4 bases and 3 bases, in that order; junction bases with no gene match: 12. CDR3 sequence (DNA): TGCGCCAGCAGCCGGGCAAGCATCAGGGACAGGGGCTACGAGCAGTACTTC. This gives the protein CASSRASIRDRGYEQYF.

This rearrangement joins TRBV5-1 to TRBJ2-6, with 10 bases matching TRBD2. Germline CDR1 SGHRS, CDR2 YFSETQ. Trimming cost V 4 bases and J 4 bases; bases outside gene matches: 20. The CDR3 totals 21 residues. The CDR3 here is CASSPAPLAGDLGSGANVLTF. DNA for the CDR3: TGCGCCAGCAGCCCTGCTCCTCTAGCGGGGGATCTCGGTTCCGGGGCCAACGTCCTGACTTTC.

This clone was picked up a small number of times. This chain connects TRBV5-6 to TRBJ2-1, with unresolved D. Germline V lookup: CDR1 SGHDT, CDR2 YYEEEE. The CDR3 has 13 amino acids. V was clipped by 1 base and J by 5 bases, with 7 bases between them. CDR3 protein: CASSLLRNNEQFF. CDR3 DNA sequence: TGTGCCAGCAGCTTGCTGAGAAACAATGAGCAGTTCTTC.

The rearrangement uses TRBV5-1 and TRBJ2-5; tentative D call: TRBD2 (7 bases). Germline V gene data show CDR1 as SGHRS and CDR2 as YFSETQ. The CDR3 contains 13 residues. V was cut by 2 bases and J by 5 bases, with 10 bases left in between. This CDR3 is CASSLGGDETQYF. CDR3 nucleotides: TGCGCCAGCAGCTTAGGGGGGGACGAGACCCAGTACTTC.

The chain has TRBV5-1 and TRBJ2-6, with TRBD1 as a possible D gene (5 bases). The CDR3 consists of 16 residues. V was cut by 4 bases and J by 0 bases, with 11 bases left in between. Germline CDR1 and CDR2: SGHRS and YFSETQ. DNA for the CDR3: TGCGCCAGCAGCCCTGACAGAAGCTCTGGGGCCAACGTCCTGACTTTC. It is translated as CASSPDRSSGANVLTF. The complete variable domain, with remaining parts taken from reference TRBV5-1 and TRBJ2-6, reads KAGVTQTPRYLIKTRGQQVTLSCSPISGHRSVSWYQQTPGQGLQFLFEYFSETQRNKGNFPGRFSGRQFSNSRSEMNVSTLELGDSALYLCASSPDRSSGANVLTFGAGSRLTVL.

V gene TRBV12-3 or TRBV12-4 combines with J gene TRBJ2-1; a possible D gene is TRBD1 (7 bases). CDR3 length: 13 residues. Trimming took off 8 bases at V and 12 bases at J, with 20 bases between the two ends. The CDR3 spells CASAGQGGSGQFF. CDR3 DNA: TGTGCCAGCGCGGGGCAGGGGGGTAGTGGGCAGTTCTTC.